This entry lists 29 T cell receptor beta chains sequenced from one sample in a study of T cells in localized non-small cell lung cancer. Some clones are missing from TCRdb's copy, which holds only in-frame ones; the method was immunoSEQ multiplex PCR. The sample contains about 47,000 clones, about 86% of which appear only once. Sequenced here: PBMCs, sampled before any cancer treatment. These receptor sequences come from a man aged 35-75 years with stage II lung adenocarcinoma.

The chain recombines TRBV18 with TRBJ2-1; TRBD2 aligns across 11 bases. The CDR3 length is 15 residues. Germline CDR1 KGHSH, CDR2 LQKENI. Trimming removed 5 bases from V and 10 bases from J; junction bases left unmatched: 10. In nucleotides, the CDR3 is TGTGCCAGCTCAGAGACCACTAGCGGGGGACGAGAGCAGTTCTTC. This translates into CASSETTSGGREQFF.

This chain uses TRBV7-6 with TRBJ1-2; TRBD1 matches 7 bases. The germline V gene has CDR1 SGHVS and CDR2 FNYEAQ. After removal of 5 bases from V and 4 bases from J, the junction contained 25 bases not matched to a gene. The length of the CDR3 is 20 residues. The CDR3 DNA sequence: TGTGCCAGCAGCCCACGACCAGGGGGAAACGGGGAACTACTCCGCTATGGCTACACCTTC. It encodes CASSPRPGGNGELLRYGYTF.

The rearrangement uses TRBV10-3 and TRBJ1-1, with D possibly TRBD1 on 5 matching bases. In germline, CDR1 is ENHRY, CDR2 SYGVKD. The CDR3 length is 14 residues. V was cut by 7 bases and J by 1 base, with 13 bases left in between. The CDR3 reads CAITQTVGNTEAFF. CDR3 nucleotide sequence: TGTGCCATCACCCAGACAGTCGGGAACACTGAAGCTTTCTTT.

The chain uses TRBV6-1 and TRBJ1-1; D is ambiguous. There are 16 residues in the CDR3. From germline, CDR1 is MNHNS and CDR2 SASEGT. Trimming cost V 3 bases and J 10 bases, with 24 bases left between them. For the CDR3, the DNA is TGTGCCAGCAGTGACCGTGTTGACTCAAGCCCCCGCGGAGCTTTCTTT. Translating gives CASSDRVDSSPRGAFF.

V usage is TRBV5-6 and J usage is TRBJ2-6; D not resolved. The V end lost 0 bases, the J end lost 1 base, and 8 bases lay between the germline ends. Germline V gene sequence: CDR1 SGHDT, CDR2 YYEEEE. The CDR3 has 16 amino acids. The CDR3 sequence is CASSLVGESGANVLTF. The CDR3 nucleotides read TGTGCCAGCAGCTTGGTTGGGGAATCTGGGGCCAACGTCCTGACTTTC.

V and J are TRBV5-6 and TRBJ1-2; possibly TRBD1 for D (5 bases). V was cut by 0 bases and J by 6 bases, with 18 bases left in between. CDR1 is SGHDT and CDR2 is YYEEEE in the germline V gene. The CDR3 runs 16 residues. The DNA for the CDR3 is TGTGCCAGCAGCTTGGAAGTTACAGGTGACTCTAATGGCTACACCTTC. Translating it yields CASSLEVTGDSNGYTF.

The chain carries TRBV5-3 and TRBJ1-3, with TRBD1 matching over 7 bases. TRBV5-3 is an ORF, with its function uncertain. The CDR3 spans 17 residues. After removal of 5 bases from V and 0 bases from J, the junction contained 11 bases not matched to a gene. The CDR3 DNA reads as TGTGCCAGAAGACCGAATAACAGGGGCCGCTCTGGAAACACCATATATTTT. Amino acids: CARRPNNRGRSGNTIYF.

This chain connects TRBV7-2 to TRBJ2-7, with D perhaps matching TRBD1 (5 bases). CDR1 is SGHTA and CDR2 is FQGNSA in the germline V gene. The CDR3 is 14 amino acids. The ends were cut back, 1 base at V and 0 bases at J, with 7 bases in the middle. The CDR3 protein is CASSLGGLSYEQYF. Here the CDR3 DNA reads TGTGCCAGCAGCTTAGGGGGCCTCTCCTACGAGCAGTACTTC.

The gene calls are TRBV9 and TRBJ1-1; TRBD1 aligns across 8 bases. The CDR3 extends over 14 amino acids. Germline CDR1 SGDLS, CDR2 YYNGEE. Trimming at V came to 1 base and at J to 10 bases, leaving 9 bases not matched to a gene. Written as DNA, the CDR3 is TGTGCCAGCAGCGTAAGGGACAGGCCGTTGGGAGCTTTCTTT. It codes for CASSVRDRPLGAFF.

The chain carries TRBV5-1 and TRBJ2-2; TRBD2 is a possible D gene (7 bases). The CDR3 is 15 amino acids. The ends were cut back, 1 base at V and 6 bases at J, with 13 bases in the middle. Germline assignment: CDR1 SGHRS and CDR2 YFSETQ. The CDR3 protein is CASSLRAGAPGELFF. The CDR3 nucleotides read TGCGCCAGCAGCTTGCGGGCGGGGGCCCCCGGGGAGCTGTTTTTT.

The count of this clone is one. This chain joins TRBV7-6 and TRBJ2-2, with 8 nucleotides matching TRBD1. The junction had 11 bases not matched to a gene; V was cut back by 5 bases and J by 3 bases. The CDR3 totals 17 residues. CDR1 is SGHVS, CDR2 FNYEAQ, per germline. In DNA, the CDR3 is TGTGCCAGCAGCCTGCCTCCGACAGGGGCTCACACCGGGGAGCTGTTTTTT. As protein: CASSLPPTGAHTGELFF.

This chain connects TRBV4-2 to TRBJ2-2; D is undetermined. This CDR3 region has 18 residues. Trimming cost V 4 bases and J 5 bases, with 23 bases left between them. Germline V lookup: CDR1 LGHNA, CDR2 YNFKEQ. The CDR3 DNA sequence: TGTGCCAGCAGCCCAGAGACCCAGGACGAGGTTTTTACCGGGGAGCTGTTTTTT. Its translation is CASSPETQDEVFTGELFF.

The V and J genes are TRBV29-1 and TRBJ2-3; D is unresolved. Germline V CDR1 and CDR2: SQVTM, ANQGSEA. V was trimmed by 4 bases and J by 2 bases, leaving 10 bases between them. The CDR3 runs to 13 residues. The CDR3 here is CSVGYSYTDTQYF. The CDR3 nucleotides are TGCAGCGTTGGCTACTCCTACACAGATACGCAGTATTTT.

Only one count was recorded for this clone. The chain recombines TRBV18 with TRBJ1-3; D uncertain. The length of the CDR3 is 13 residues. V was pared by 6 bases and J by 4 bases, with 10 bases between. Germline CDR1 KGHSH, CDR2 LQKENI. Here the CDR3 DNA reads TGTGCCAGCTCTCCCGGCAGAGGAAACACCATATATTTT. Protein sequence: CASSPGRGNTIYF. The full variable domain, with the rest looked up from reference TRBV18 and TRBJ1-3, is NAGVMQNPRHLVRRRGQEARLRCSPMKGHSHVYWYRQLPEEGLKFMVYLQKENIIDESGMPKERFSAEFPKEGPSILRIQQVVRGDSAAYFCASSPGRGNTIYFGEGSWLTVV.

The gene calls are TRBV19 and TRBJ1-5; D possibly corresponds to TRBD1 (5 bases). With 8 bases removed from V and 2 bases from J, the gap between germline ends came to 19 bases. This CDR3 contains 16 residues. The germline V gene has CDR1 LNHDA and CDR2 SQIVND (reference sequence). The DNA for the CDR3 is TGTGCCAGTCGTACGCTCCAGGGTAGGCGCAATCAGCCCCAGCATTTT. This encodes CASRTLQGRRNQPQHF.

This sequence joins TRBV5-5 and TRBJ1-2; the match to TRBD1 covers 9 bases. This CDR3 comprises 14 residues. The germline gives CDR1 SGHKS, CDR2 YYEKEE (reference sequence). The junction had 2 bases not matched to a gene; V was cut back by 0 bases and J by 5 bases. The CDR3 loop reads CASSLAGTGYGYTF. CDR3 DNA sequence: TGTGCCAGCAGCTTGGCCGGGACAGGGTATGGCTACACCTTC.

The gene calls are TRBV5-5 and TRBJ1-3; D remains ambiguous. The V gene's germline CDR1 is SGHKS and CDR2 YYEKEE (reference sequence). The V and J ends lost 1 base and 5 bases respectively, with 25 bases between them. CDR3 length: 19 amino acids. The CDR3 protein is CASSLIIRAVGIVRNTIYF. The CDR3 DNA follows: TGTGCCAGCAGCTTGATAATAAGAGCAGTGGGGATCGTACGAAACACCATATATTTT.

The sample holds one count of this clone. The chain combines TRBV2 with TRBJ1-2, with unresolved D. The CDR3 consists of 13 residues. The V gene lost 5 bases and the J gene lost 8 bases, with 15 bases spanning the gap. Per germline, CDR1 SNHLY and CDR2 FYNNEI. The CDR3 DNA reads as TGTGCCAGCAGTATGACACCACGGGGAGGCTACACCTTC. Residues: CASSMTPRGGYTF. Combining the CDR3 with reference TRBV2 and TRBJ1-2 gives the whole variable domain EPEVTQTPSHQVTQMGQEVILRCVPISNHLYFYWYRQILGQKVEFLVSFYNNEISEKSEIFDDQFSVERPDGSNFTLKIRSTKLEDSAMYFCASSMTPRGGYTFGSGTRLTVV.

The rearrangement uses TRBV7-8 and TRBJ1-2, with a possible D match to TRBD1 (6 bases). This CDR3 has 14 residues. CDR1 is SGHVS, CDR2 FQNEAQ, per germline. With 1 base removed from V and 5 bases from J, the gap between germline ends came to 11 bases. The CDR3 DNA reads as TGTGCCAGCAGCTTAGGGGGGGCAGGGTATGGCTACACCTTC. Translated: CASSLGGAGYGYTF.

The chain couples TRBV7-8 to TRBJ2-2; tentatively, D is TRBD1 (6 bases). V was shortened by 5 bases and J by 1 base, with 17 bases between the two germline ends. The CDR3 has 17 residues. Germline CDR1 is SGHVS and CDR2 is FQNEAQ. The chain's CDR3 is CASSRLMGHLNTGELFF. In DNA, the CDR3 is TGTGCCAGCAGCCGCTTAATGGGACATCTGAACACCGGGGAGCTGTTTTTT.

The rearrangement uses TRBV6-5 and TRBJ1-4, with D hard to call. The CDR3 contains 12 residues. The V end lost 7 bases, the J end lost 14 bases, and 17 bases lay between the germline ends. Germline CDR1 reads MNHEY; CDR2 reads SVGAGI. The CDR3 loop is CASTPEGRRLFF. The CDR3 DNA follows: TGTGCCAGCACCCCAGAGGGCAGACGGCTGTTTTTT.

This chain connects TRBV19 to TRBJ2-5, with 8 bases fitting TRBD1. Germline-derived CDR1 and CDR2 are LNHDA and SQIVND (reference sequence). With 5 bases clipped from V and 0 bases from J, the junction kept 11 bases outside the gene matches. CDR3 length equals 17 residues. CDR3 amino acids: CASSPPPGTGDQETQYF. For the CDR3, the DNA is TGTGCCAGTAGTCCCCCCCCCGGGACAGGCGACCAAGAGACCCAGTACTTC.

The genes are TRBV5-1 and TRBJ2-3, with D possibly being TRBD2 (5 bases). CDR1 is SGHRS, CDR2 YFSETQ, per germline. CDR3 length equals 14 residues. V lost 2 bases and J lost 3, with 10 bases in between. In nucleotides, the CDR3 is TGCGCCAGCAGCTTCGGACTCGAAACAGATACGCAGTATTTT. Encoded protein: CASSFGLETDTQYF.

This sequence joins TRBV6-1 and TRBJ1-3; weak D call: TRBD1 (5 bases). Germline CDR1 and CDR2: MNHNS and SASEGT. This CDR3 is built from 13 residues. V lost 4 bases to trimming and J lost 4 bases, with 8 bases between them. CDR3 sequence: CASSGGRGNTIYF. The CDR3 bases are TGTGCCAGCAGTGGGGGCCGGGGAAACACCATATATTTT.

The chain uses TRBV30 and TRBJ1-1, with TRBD1 as a possible D gene (6 bases). Trimming stripped 6 bases from V and 1 base from J, with 30 bases between. CDR1 and CDR2 from the germline V gene are GTSNPN and SVGIG (reference sequence). The CDR3 contains 19 residues. As DNA, the CDR3 is TGTGCCTGTACCAAATGGTCAGGGGCAGGGGCTCGGAAGAACACTGAAGCTTTCTTT. Its translation is CACTKWSGAGARKNTEAFF.

This chain joins TRBV6-1 and TRBJ2-1; 9 nucleotides agree with TRBD1. The CDR3 length is 19 residues. CDR1 is MNHNS, CDR2 SASEGT, per germline. Trimming removed 0 bases from V and 6 bases from J; junction bases left unmatched: 15. The CDR3 DNA reads as TGTGCCAGCAGTGAAGCCGGTTTTACGGACAGGGGCTCTATCAATGAGCAGTTCTTC. As protein: CASSEAGFTDRGSINEQFF.

The rearrangement uses TRBV6-6 and TRBJ1-1, with D possibly TRBD1 on 5 matching bases. The CDR3 has 14 amino acids. Trimming removed 2 bases at V and 2 bases at J, with 9 bases between. Germline values: CDR1 MNHNY, CDR2 SVGAGI (reference sequence). The CDR3 loop reads CASSYLDRNTEAFF. Written as DNA, the CDR3 is TGTGCCAGCAGTTACCTCGACAGAAACACTGAAGCTTTCTTT.

This chain uses TRBV7-8 with TRBJ1-2, with 7 bases aligning to TRBD1. Losses at the gene ends were 2 bases for V and 6 bases for J; bases not matched to a gene: 12. Germline-derived CDR1 and CDR2 are SGHVS and FQNEAQ. The CDR3 extends over 16 amino acids. The CDR3 region has the DNA TGTGCCAGCAGCTTAAGGGGAGGGCGCCAGGGGGATGGCTACACCTTC. Its translation: CASSLRGGRQGDGYTF.

The V and J genes are TRBV6-5 and TRBJ1-2; D gene unclear. Trimming shortened V by 3 bases and J by 2 bases, and 13 bases separated the two germline ends. CDR1 MNHEY and CDR2 SVGAGI come from the germline V gene. This CDR3 region has 15 residues. CDR3 nucleotide sequence: TGTGCCAGCAGTTATGTCGCGAAAGGGAACTATGGCTACACCTTC. This sequence encodes CASSYVAKGNYGYTF.